The clone carrying this T cell receptor (beta chain) has only one observation. CDR1 is SGHDN, CDR2 FVKESK, per germline. CDR3 length: 15 amino acids. Trimming pared 0 bases from V and 3 bases from J, leaving 11 bases between. The PCR was carried out with 60 Vbeta primers and 13 Jbeta primers. The repertoire was sequenced with immunoSEQ multiplex PCR; TCRdb's copy has only in-frame clones and lacks some. This sample has approximately 89,000 clones; 69% occur once, and the top ten carry over 1%. This entry is derived from a study of cytomegalovirus exposure and HLA in healthy donors. Study as a whole: Some 85 million unique TCRs, all from HLA-typed donors, were included in an early release of the data.

The clonotype originates from a female donor in good health and CMV-seronegative. Sequenced sample: PBMCs. The J gene is TRBJ2-5, the V gene TRBV14; D is perhaps TRBD1 (5 bases). CDR3 bases: TGTGCCAGCAGCCAAGAATGGGGCAGGGAAGAGACCCAGTACTTC. Translating gives CASSQEWGREETQYF.